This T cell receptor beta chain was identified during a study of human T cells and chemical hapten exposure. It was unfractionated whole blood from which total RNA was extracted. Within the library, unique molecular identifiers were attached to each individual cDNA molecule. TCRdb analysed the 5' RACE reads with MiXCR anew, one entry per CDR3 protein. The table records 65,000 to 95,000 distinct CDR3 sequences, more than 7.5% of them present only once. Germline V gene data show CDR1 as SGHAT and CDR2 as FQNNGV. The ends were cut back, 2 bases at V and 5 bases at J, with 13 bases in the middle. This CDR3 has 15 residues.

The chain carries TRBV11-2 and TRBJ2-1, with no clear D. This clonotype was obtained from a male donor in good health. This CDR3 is CASSLRPRVDNEQFF. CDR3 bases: TGTGCCAGCAGCTTACGTCCTCGAGTGGACAATGAGCAGTTCTTC.